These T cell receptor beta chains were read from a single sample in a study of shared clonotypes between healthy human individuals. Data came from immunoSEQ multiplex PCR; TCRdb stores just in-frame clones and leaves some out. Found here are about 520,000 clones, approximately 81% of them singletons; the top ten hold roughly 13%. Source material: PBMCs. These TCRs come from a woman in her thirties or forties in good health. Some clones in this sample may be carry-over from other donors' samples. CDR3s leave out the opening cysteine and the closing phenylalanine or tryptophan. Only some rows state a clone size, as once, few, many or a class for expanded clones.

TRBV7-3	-	ASSPGGLAGIEQY
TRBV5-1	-	ASKNGSYNEQF
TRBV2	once	ASDLTGSSSYEQY
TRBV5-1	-	ASSGHPQETQY
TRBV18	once	ASSPLPESGTDTQY
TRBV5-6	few	ASSILATKETQY
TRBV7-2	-	ASRLGVETQY
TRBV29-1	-	SVADSGYSAGELF
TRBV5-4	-	ASSLPTGLGSRYEQY
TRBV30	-	AWAGGYNEQF
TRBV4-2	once	ASSQESREQY
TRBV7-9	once	ASSPRGLSAKNIQY
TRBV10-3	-	AIMGTSRGEQY
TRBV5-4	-	ASSASSYEQY
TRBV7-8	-	AGSFLRYSPYEQY
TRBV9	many	ASSVTAGSYNEQF
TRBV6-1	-	ASMAGVYGTEAF
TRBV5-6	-	ASSLDISVPETQY
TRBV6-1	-	ASSEALRTSGSSEQF
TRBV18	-	ASSPPGGNQPQH
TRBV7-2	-	ASSLVEEKLF
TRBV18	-	ASSPKVGNDYEQY
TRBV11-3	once	ASSLGGTNTGELF
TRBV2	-	ASSEEHSGANVLT
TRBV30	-	AWSVRAGGTQY
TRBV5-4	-	ASSGGTSGRFEQY
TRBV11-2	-	ASSLVLAGYETQY
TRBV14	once	ASSYAGVTDTQY
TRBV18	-	ASSLTGTSSYEQY
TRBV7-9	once	ASSLEWTGGNEQF
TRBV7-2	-	ASSLDAREWNEQF
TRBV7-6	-	ASSTGRSSGNTIY
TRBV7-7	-	ASSLAGTEQETQY
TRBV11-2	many	ASSQTPPYYEQY
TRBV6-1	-	ASKSRDRNLETQY
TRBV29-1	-	SASLGREAF
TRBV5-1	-	ASSEQGGEQY
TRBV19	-	ASSSLAGGPTDTQY
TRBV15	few	ATSRDRRGNQPQH
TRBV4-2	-	ASSHPIEGAYNEQF
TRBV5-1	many	ASRFTYRAYEQY
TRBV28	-	ASRKPGHTEQY
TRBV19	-	ASRRQGSGANVLT
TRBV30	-	AWSVGQGHFSTEAF
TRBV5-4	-	ASSLDGNQPQH
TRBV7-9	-	ASSRAGTSGRSEQF